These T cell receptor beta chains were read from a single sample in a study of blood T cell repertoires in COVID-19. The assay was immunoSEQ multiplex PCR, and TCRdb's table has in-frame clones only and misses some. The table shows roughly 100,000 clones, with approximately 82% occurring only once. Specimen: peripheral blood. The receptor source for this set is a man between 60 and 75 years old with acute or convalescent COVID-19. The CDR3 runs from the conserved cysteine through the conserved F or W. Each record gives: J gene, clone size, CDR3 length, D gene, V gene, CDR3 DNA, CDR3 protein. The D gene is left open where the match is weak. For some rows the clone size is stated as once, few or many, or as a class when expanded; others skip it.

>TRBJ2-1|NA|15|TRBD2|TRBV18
TGTGCCAGCTCACCCCTGGATAGTGCGGGAGGTGAGCAGTTCTTC
CASSPLDSAGGEQFF
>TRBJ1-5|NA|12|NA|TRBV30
TGTGCCTGGAGTAAGAATAGCCGGCCCCAGCATTTT
CAWSKNSRPQHF
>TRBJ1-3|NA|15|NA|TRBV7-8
TGTGCCAGCAGCTTAGCTCTGGGAGGGGTCGACACCATATATTTT
CASSLALGGVDTIYF
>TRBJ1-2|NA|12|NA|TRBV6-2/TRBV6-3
TGTGCCAGCAGTTACTCGAATGAGGGCTACACCTTC
CASSYSNEGYTF
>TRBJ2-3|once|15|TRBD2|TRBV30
TGTGCCTGGTCCGGTCAGCGGGGGGTTAAAGATACGCAGTATTTT
CAWSGQRGVKDTQYF
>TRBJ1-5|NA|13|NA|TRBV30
TGTGCCTGGTCACGGAGCAGCAATCAGCCCCAGCATTTT
CAWSRSSNQPQHF
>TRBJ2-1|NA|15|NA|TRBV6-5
TGTGCCAGCAGTTACGGAGGGACGACCGTCAATGAGCAGTTCTTC
CASSYGGTTVNEQFF
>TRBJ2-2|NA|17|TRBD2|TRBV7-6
TGTGCCAGCAGCCCCGGGAGCGGGAGCTGGAACACCGGGGAGCTGTTTTTT
CASSPGSGSWNTGELFF
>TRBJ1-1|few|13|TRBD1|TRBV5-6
TGTGCCAGCATGGGACAGCTGAACACTGAAGCTTTCTTT
CASMGQLNTEAFF
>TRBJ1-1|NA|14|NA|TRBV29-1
TGCAGCGTTAATTTCCGACAGGTGAACACTGAAGCTTTCTTT
CSVNFRQVNTEAFF